The TCR beta chain under discussion was sequenced for a study of regulatory T cells in long-lasting Graves disease. Whole-study findings and limits: Patients with persistent Graves' had lower TCR diversity than newly diagnosed patients.

For TCR beta, libraries came from iRepertoire HTBI primers and Arm-PCR of CDR3 regions. TCRdb analysed the multiplex PCR reads with MiXCR anew, one entry per CDR3 protein. The data hold approximately 500,000 distinct CDR3 sequences, with 20% to 25% observed a single time. The V and J ends lost 7 bases and 5 bases respectively, with 26 bases between them. This CDR3 is built from 17 residues. The V gene's germline CDR1 is MDHEN and CDR2 SYDVKM. Time point given: persistent/refractory GD, antithyroid drugs over 5 years with positive TRAb. Researchers made the TCR library from RNA that was extracted from PBMCs. As for this clonotype: Its antigen is unknown.

This clonotype originated in a female donor with Graves disease. The input for sequencing was peripheral blood mononuclear cells (PBMCs), taken when the disease was refractory, from a patient treated with antithyroid drugs. This chain connects TRBV28 to TRBJ1-2, with D uncertain. CDR3 protein: CASTPPPGGREGYGYTF. CDR3 DNA sequence: TGTGCCAGCACCCCACCTCCGGGCGGGCGGGAAGGTTATGGCTACACCTTC.